A single sample is the source of the 9 T cell receptor beta chains below, sequenced in a study of blood T cell repertoires in COVID-19. The repertoire was sequenced with immunoSEQ multiplex PCR; TCRdb's copy has only in-frame clones and lacks some. This table holds about 86,000 clones, roughly three quarters found once. The source material was peripheral blood. These receptors came from a man between 65 and 85 years old with acute or convalescent COVID-19.

The V call is TRBV10-2, the J call TRBJ2-1, with 13 bases that match TRBD2. Germline CDR1 and CDR2: WSHSY and SAAADI. Trimming removed 6 bases from V and 5 bases from J; junction bases left unmatched: 4. The CDR3 is made up of 15 amino acids. The CDR3 nucleotides read TGCGCCAGCAGAAGGACTAGCGGGGGTCACAATGAGCAGTTCTTC. Its protein is CASRRTSGGHNEQFF.

The gene calls are TRBV7-2 and TRBJ2-1; no firm D call. Germline V gene sequence: CDR1 SGHTA, CDR2 FQGNSA. Deletions cut 1 base from V and 0 bases from J, with 7 bases between. This CDR3 has 15 residues. This CDR3 reads CASSLDVSSYNEQFF. The CDR3 DNA reads as TGTGCCAGCAGCTTAGATGTTAGCTCCTACAATGAGCAGTTCTTC.

The V and J genes are TRBV5-1 and TRBJ2-5; TRBD1 might be the D (6 bases). V was shortened by 5 bases and J by 1 base, with 15 bases between the two germline ends. The CDR3 is 15 amino acids. Germline V lookup: CDR1 SGHRS, CDR2 YFSETQ. The CDR3 loop is CASRRTGKSQETQYF. The CDR3 DNA sequence: TGCGCCAGCAGGCGCACAGGGAAATCCCAAGAGACCCAGTACTTC.

The chain has TRBV7-9 and TRBJ2-3, with 7 bases identical to TRBD2. V shed 5 bases and J 0 bases; nucleotides not matched to a gene: 11. CDR3 length: 17 residues. The germline V gene has CDR1 SEHNR and CDR2 FQNEAQ (reference sequence). The CDR3 coding sequence is TGTGCCAGCAGCCTACCCCAAGCGGGGCCTAGCACAGATACGCAGTATTTT. Amino acid sequence: CASSLPQAGPSTDTQYF.

The chain carries TRBV11-2 and TRBJ1-1; 9 nucleotides align to TRBD1. The CDR3 is made up of 15 amino acids. Germline CDR1 SGHAT, CDR2 FQNNGV. The V segment lost 4 bases and the J segment 4 bases; nucleotides outside the gene matches: 7. The CDR3: CASSSGTGYSTEAFF. The CDR3 nucleotides are TGTGCCAGCAGCTCCGGGACAGGGTACAGCACTGAAGCTTTCTTT.

CDR3 DNA sequence: TGCGCCAGCAGCCCCGGACAGGGGGACGAGCAGTACTTC. Translated, it gives CASSPGQGDEQYF. This rearrangement joins TRBV5-1 to TRBJ2-7; the match to TRBD1 covers 10 bases. CDR3 length: 13 residues. Trimming removed 4 bases from V and 5 bases from J; junction bases left unmatched: 3. Per the germline V gene, CDR1 is SGHRS and CDR2 is YFSETQ.

The CDR3 nucleotides are TGTGCCAGCAGTTTGGCCCGCAGCACTGAAGCTTTCTTT. Translating it yields CASSLARSTEAFF. This chain connects TRBV27 to TRBJ1-1; D not resolved. The CDR3 length is 13 residues. The V gene lost 3 bases and the J gene lost 4 bases, with 9 bases spanning the gap. Germline-derived CDR1 and CDR2 are MNHEY and SMNVEV (reference sequence).

V gene TRBV11-2 combines with J gene TRBJ2-7, with 7 bases aligning to TRBD1. V was pared by 5 bases and J by 4 bases, with 8 bases of the junction left unmatched. The CDR3 contains 14 residues. The germline V gene has CDR1 SGHAT and CDR2 FQNNGV. DNA of the CDR3: TGTGCCAGCAGCCCCGGGGCAGGGGGTTACGAGCAGTACTTC. Its protein is CASSPGAGGYEQYF.

The chain joins TRBV3-1 (or the pseudogene TRBV3-2) to TRBJ1-4, with 9 bases lining up with TRBD1. Per the germline V gene, CDR1 is LGHDT and CDR2 is YNNKEL (reference sequence). This CDR3 has 15 residues. V was clipped by 4 bases and J by 10 bases; unmatched bases: 10. The CDR3 here is CASSPRDRVGVKLFF. CDR3 coding DNA: TGTGCCAGCAGCCCGAGGGACAGGGTAGGGGTAAAACTGTTTTTT.